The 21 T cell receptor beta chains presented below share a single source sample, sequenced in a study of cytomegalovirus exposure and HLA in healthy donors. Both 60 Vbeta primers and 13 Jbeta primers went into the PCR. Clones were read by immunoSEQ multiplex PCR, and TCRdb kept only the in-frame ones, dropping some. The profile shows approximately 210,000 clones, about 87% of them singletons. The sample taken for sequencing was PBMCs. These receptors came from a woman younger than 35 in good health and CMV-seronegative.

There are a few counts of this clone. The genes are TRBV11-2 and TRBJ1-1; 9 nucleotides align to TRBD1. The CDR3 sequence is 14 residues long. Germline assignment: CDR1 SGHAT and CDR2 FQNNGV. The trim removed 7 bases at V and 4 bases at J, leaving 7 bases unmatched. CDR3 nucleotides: TGTGCCAGCATCGACAGGGGGGCGAGCACTGAAGCTTTCTTT. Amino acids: CASIDRGASTEAFF.

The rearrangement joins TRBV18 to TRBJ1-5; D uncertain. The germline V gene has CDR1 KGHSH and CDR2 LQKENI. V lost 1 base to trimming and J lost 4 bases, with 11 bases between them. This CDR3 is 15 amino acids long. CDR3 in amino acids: CASSPLDSGNQPQHF. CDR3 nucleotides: TGTGCCAGCTCACCACTCGATTCGGGAAATCAGCCCCAGCATTTT.

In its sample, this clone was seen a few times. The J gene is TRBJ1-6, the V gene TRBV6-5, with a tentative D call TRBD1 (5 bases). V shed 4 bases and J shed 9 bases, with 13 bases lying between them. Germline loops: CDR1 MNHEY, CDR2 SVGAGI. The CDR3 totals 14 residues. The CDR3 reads CASSSAGVASPLHF. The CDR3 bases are TGTGCCAGCAGTTCTGCGGGGGTAGCTTCACCCCTCCACTTT.

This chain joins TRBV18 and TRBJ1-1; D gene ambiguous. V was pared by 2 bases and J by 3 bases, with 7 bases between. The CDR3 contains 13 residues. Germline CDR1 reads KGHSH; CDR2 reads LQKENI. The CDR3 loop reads CASSPGQDTEAFF. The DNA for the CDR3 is TGTGCCAGCTCACCAGGGCAGGACACTGAAGCTTTCTTT.

CDR3 sequence: CASSANWETQYF. DNA for the CDR3: TGTGCCAGCAGCGCCAACTGGGAGACCCAGTACTTC. This chain uses TRBV5-5 with TRBJ2-5, with no clear D. Germline CDR1 is SGHKS and CDR2 is YYEKEE (reference sequence). This CDR3 is 12 amino acids long. Trimming cost V 4 bases and J 5 bases, with 9 bases left between them.

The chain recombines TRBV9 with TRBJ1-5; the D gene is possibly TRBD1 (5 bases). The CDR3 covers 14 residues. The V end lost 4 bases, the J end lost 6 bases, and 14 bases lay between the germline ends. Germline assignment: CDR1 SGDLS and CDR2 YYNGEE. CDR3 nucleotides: TGTGCCAGCAGCCCCAGTGGGGGGATTCAGCCCCAGCATTTT. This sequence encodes CASSPSGGIQPQHF.

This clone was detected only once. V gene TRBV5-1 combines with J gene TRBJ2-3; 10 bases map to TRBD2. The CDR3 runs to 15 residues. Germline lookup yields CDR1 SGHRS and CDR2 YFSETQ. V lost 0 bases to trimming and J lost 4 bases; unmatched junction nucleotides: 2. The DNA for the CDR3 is TGCGCCAGCAGCTTGGCCCTAGCGGGAGCAGATACGCAGTATTTT. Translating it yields CASSLALAGADTQYF.

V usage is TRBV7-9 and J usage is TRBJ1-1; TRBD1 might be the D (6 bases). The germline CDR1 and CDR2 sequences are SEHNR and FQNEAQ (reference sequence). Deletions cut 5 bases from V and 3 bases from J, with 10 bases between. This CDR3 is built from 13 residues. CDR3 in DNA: TGTGCCAGCAGCACCCGACAGGACACTGAAGCTTTCTTT. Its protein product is CASSTRQDTEAFF.

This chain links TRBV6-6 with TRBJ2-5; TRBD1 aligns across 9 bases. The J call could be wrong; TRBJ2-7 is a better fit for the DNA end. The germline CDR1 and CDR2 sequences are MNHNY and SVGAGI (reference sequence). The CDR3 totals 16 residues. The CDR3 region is CASSPTQGAGTYEQYF. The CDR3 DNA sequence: TGTGCCAGCAGCCCTACACAGGGGGCGGGCACCTACGAGCAGTACTTC.

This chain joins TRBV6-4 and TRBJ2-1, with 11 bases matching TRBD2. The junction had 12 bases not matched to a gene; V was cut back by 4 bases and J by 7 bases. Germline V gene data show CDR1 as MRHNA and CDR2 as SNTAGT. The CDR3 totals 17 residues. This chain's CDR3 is CASSASPGASGGNEQFF. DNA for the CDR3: TGTGCCAGCAGTGCGTCACCGGGGGCTAGCGGGGGGAATGAGCAGTTCTTC.

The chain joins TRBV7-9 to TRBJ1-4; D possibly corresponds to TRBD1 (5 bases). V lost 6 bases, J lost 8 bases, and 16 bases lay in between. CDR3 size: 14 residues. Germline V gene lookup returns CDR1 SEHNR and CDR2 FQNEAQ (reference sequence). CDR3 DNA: TGTGCCAGCAGTTTGGACACGGCCCGGGAAAAACTGTTTTTT. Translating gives CASSLDTAREKLFF.

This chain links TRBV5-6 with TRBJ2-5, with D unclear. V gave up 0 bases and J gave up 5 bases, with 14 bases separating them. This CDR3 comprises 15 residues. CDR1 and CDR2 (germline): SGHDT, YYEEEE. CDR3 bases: TGTGCCAGCAGCTTGGACGTCCCCTATAAGGAGACCCAGTACTTC. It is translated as CASSLDVPYKETQYF.

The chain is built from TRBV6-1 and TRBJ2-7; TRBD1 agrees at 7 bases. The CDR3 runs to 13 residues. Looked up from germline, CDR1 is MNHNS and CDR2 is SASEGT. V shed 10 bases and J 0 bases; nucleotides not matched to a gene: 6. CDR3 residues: CATQWDSSYEQYF. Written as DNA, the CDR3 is TGTGCCACCCAGTGGGACAGCTCCTACGAGCAGTACTTC.

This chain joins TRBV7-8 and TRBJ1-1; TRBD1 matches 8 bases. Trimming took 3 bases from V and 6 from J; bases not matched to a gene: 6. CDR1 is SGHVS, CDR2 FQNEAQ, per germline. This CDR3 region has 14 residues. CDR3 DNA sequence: TGTGCCAGCAGCTTTTCAGGGGGCTGGGCTGAAGCTTTCTTT. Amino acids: CASSFSGGWAEAFF.

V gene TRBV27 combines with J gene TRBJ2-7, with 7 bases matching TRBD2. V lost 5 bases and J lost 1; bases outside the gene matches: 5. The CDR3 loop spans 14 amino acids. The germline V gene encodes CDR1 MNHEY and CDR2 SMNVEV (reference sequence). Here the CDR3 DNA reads TGTGCCAGCAGTCCTCTCGGGGGGTCCTACGAGCAGTACTTC. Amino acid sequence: CASSPLGGSYEQYF.

The CDR3 bases are TGTGCCAGTAGTAGGACTAGCGGGAGGATTAGCTCCTACAATGAGCAGTTCTTC. It is translated as CASSRTSGRISSYNEQFF. This sequence joins TRBV19 and TRBJ2-1, with 14 bases aligning to TRBD2. Unmatched junction bases numbered 5, after V lost 4 bases and J lost 0 bases. The germline gives CDR1 LNHDA, CDR2 SQIVND (reference sequence). The CDR3 consists of 18 residues.

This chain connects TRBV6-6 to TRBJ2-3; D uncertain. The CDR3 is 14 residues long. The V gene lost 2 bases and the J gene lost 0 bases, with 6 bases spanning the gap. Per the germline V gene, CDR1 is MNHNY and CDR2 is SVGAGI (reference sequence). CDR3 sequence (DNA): TGTGCCAGCAGTTACGCGACTAGCACAGATACGCAGTATTTT. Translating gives CASSYATSTDTQYF.

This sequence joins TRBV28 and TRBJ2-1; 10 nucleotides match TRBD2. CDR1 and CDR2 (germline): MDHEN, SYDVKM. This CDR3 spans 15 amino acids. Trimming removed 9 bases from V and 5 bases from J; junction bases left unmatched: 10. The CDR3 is CASLPSGSLNNEQFF. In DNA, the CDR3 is TGTGCCAGTCTCCCTAGCGGGAGTTTGAACAATGAGCAGTTCTTC.

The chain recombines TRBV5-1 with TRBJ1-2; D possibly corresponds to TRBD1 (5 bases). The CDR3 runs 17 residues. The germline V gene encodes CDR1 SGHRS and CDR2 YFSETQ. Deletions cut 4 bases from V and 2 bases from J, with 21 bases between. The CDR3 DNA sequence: TGCGCCAGCAGCCGAGAAGGGGCGGGGGGTACCAACTATGGCTACACCTTC. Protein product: CASSREGAGGTNYGYTF. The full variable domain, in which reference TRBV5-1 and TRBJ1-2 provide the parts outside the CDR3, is KAGVTQTPRYLIKTRGQQVTLSCSPISGHRSVSWYQQTPGQGLQFLFEYFSETQRNKGNFPGRFSGRQFSNSRSEMNVSTLELGDSALYLCASSREGAGGTNYGYTFGSGTRLTVV.

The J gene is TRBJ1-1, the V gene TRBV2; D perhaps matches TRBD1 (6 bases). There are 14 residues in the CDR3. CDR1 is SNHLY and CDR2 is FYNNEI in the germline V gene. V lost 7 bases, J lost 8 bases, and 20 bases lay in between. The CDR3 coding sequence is TGTGCCAGCACACCAAGGGGGGGCTACTCCGAAGCTTTCTTT. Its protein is CASTPRGGYSEAFF.

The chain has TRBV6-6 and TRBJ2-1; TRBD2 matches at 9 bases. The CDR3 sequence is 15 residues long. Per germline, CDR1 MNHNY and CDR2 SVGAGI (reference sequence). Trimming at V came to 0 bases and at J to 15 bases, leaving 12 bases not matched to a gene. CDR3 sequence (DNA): TGTGCCAGCAGTTACTCAACTAGCGGGTTACTCGGTGGGTTCTTC. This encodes CASSYSTSGLLGGFF.